Following are 32 T cell receptor beta chains from one sample sequenced in a study of regulatory T cells in long-lasting Graves disease. In building TCR beta libraries, iRepertoire HTBI primers were used together with Arm-PCR of CDR3 regions. TCRdb itself ran the multiplex PCR reads through MiXCR, one entry per CDR3 protein. The data contain 400,000 to 450,000 distinct CDR3 sequences, around a quarter of them seen just once; the ten biggest clones take up approximately 28%. Regarding time point: persistent/refractory GD, antithyroid drugs over 5 years with positive TRAb. The TCR library used RNA extracted from PBMCs. Specimen: peripheral blood mononuclear cells (PBMCs), collected when the disease was refractory, from a patient treated with antithyroid drugs. These receptors were obtained from a female donor with Graves disease.

As concerns this clonotype: Since the CDR3 does not end with the conserved phenylalanine or tryptophan, this likely comes from a read error. For the CDR3, the DNA is TGTGCCAGCAGCAGAAGACAGGGTGACGGAAACACCATATATTCT. Amino acid sequence: CASSRRQGDGNTIYS. The chain uses TRBV7-2 and TRBJ1-3, with 7 nucleotides matching TRBD1. CDR1 is SGHTA, CDR2 FQGNSA, per germline. V was pared by 5 bases and J by 4 bases, with 8 bases of the junction left unmatched. This CDR3 is 15 amino acids long.

The J gene is TRBJ1-2, the V gene TRBV29-1; the D is unclear. Germline-derived CDR1 and CDR2 are SQVTM and ANQGSEA. The CDR3 is made up of 13 amino acids. Trimming shortened V by 7 bases and J by 7 bases, and 19 bases separated the two germline ends. CDR3 residues: CSALPLAGGGYTF. The CDR3, as DNA: TGCAGCGCTCTTCCCCTCGCCGGCGGTGGCTACACCTTC.

In this sample, this clonotype turned up a few times. The CDR3 DNA reads TGCAGCGTTAATGGTCTCGGGACACGTCTTCCCACTGAAGCTTTCTTT. It is translated as CSVNGLGTRLPTEAFF. The V call is TRBV29-1, the J call TRBJ1-1; possibly TRBD1 for D (6 bases). The CDR3 is 16 residues long. The V end was cut by 5 bases, the J end by 4 bases, with 23 bases between. CDR1 SQVTM and CDR2 ANQGSEA come from the germline V gene.

This clonotype has only a few counts. V usage is TRBV11-2 and J usage is TRBJ2-7, with TRBD1 matching 8 bases. In germline, CDR1 is SGHAT, CDR2 FQNNGV. Trimming took 7 bases from V and 6 from J; bases not matched to a gene: 5. The CDR3 loop spans 12 amino acids. CDR3 sequence reads: CASTLDRGEQYF. CDR3 in DNA: TGTGCCAGCACCCTAGACAGGGGCGAGCAGTACTTC.

Ten or more counts support this clonotype. The J gene is TRBJ2-4, the V gene TRBV27, with 7 bases fitting TRBD2. CDR3 length: 13 amino acids. The J segment lost 9 bases and the V segment lost 5 bases, leaving 7 bases of the junction unmatched. CDR1 is MNHEY and CDR2 is SMNVEV in the germline V gene (reference sequence). The CDR3 loop is CASSRPGGSIQYF. Here the CDR3 DNA reads TGTGCCAGCAGTCGACCGGGGGGATCCATTCAGTACTTC.

This sequence joins TRBV5-1 and TRBJ2-7; D not resolved. Trimming took 1 base from V and 6 from J, leaving 11 bases between them. Germline CDR1 and CDR2: SGHRS and YFSETQ. The CDR3 has 13 amino acids. The CDR3: CASSLTVLTEQYF. The CDR3 DNA is TGCGCCAGCAGCTTGACAGTACTCACCGAGCAGTACTTC. The full variable domain, with the rest looked up from reference TRBV5-1 and TRBJ2-7, is KAGVTQTPRYLIKTRGQQVTLSCSPISGHRSVSWYQQTPGQGLQFLFEYFSETQRNKGNFPGRFSGRQFSNSRSEMNVSTLELGDSALYLCASSLTVLTEQYFGPGTRLTVT.

With regard to this clonotype: A read error may produce the germline difference seen at one junction end. This chain connects TRBV6-2 or TRBV6-3 to TRBJ2-7, with D perhaps TRBD2 (6 bases). CDR1 is MNHEY, CDR2 SVGEGT, per germline. This CDR3 is 15 amino acids long. The CDR3 protein is CAGSYSAEGTYEQYF. In DNA form, the CDR3 reads TGTGCCGGCAGTTACTCAGCGGAGGGAACCTACGAGCAGTACTTC.

Comments on this clonotype: It is likely a read error: a sequence one base away is far more abundant. The gene calls are TRBV6-9 and TRBJ2-5; D not certain. Germline V gives CDR1 MNHGY, CDR2 SVAAGI. There are 13 residues in the CDR3. CDR3 loop: CAGSWRTSETQYF. The CDR3 DNA is TGTGCCGGCAGTTGGAGAACGAGTGAGACCCAGTACTTC.

This clonotype has a handful of counts. The chain carries TRBV27 and TRBJ2-4; the D gene is possibly TRBD2 (5 bases). The ends were cut back, 9 bases at V and 7 bases at J, with 16 bases in the middle. Germline-derived CDR1 and CDR2 are MNHEY and SMNVEV (reference sequence). The CDR3 is 13 residues long. In DNA form, the CDR3 reads TGTGCCAGTAGTGAGGGTAGGAGGAACATTCAGTACTTC. Amino acid sequence: CASSEGRRNIQYF.

For this clonotype: At one boundary the junction diverges from the germline segment, which might be a read error. The rearrangement links TRBV5-1 to TRBJ2-5; TRBD2 matches at 13 bases. The germline V gene has CDR1 SGHRS and CDR2 YFSETQ. The CDR3 spans 17 residues. The CDR3 bases are TGCGCCAGCAGCTCGGGGGGACTAGCGGGGAACCAGGAGACCCAGTACTTC. As protein: CASSSGGLAGNQETQYF.

This clonotype has just a few counts. This chain uses TRBV2 with TRBJ1-4, with D uncertain. The V end was cut by 8 bases, the J end by 7 bases, with 8 bases between. Looked up from germline, CDR1 is SNHLY and CDR2 is FYNNEI. This CDR3 is built from 11 residues. CDR3 bases: TGTGCCAGCTCGGGTACTGAAAAACTGTTTTTT. It specifies CASSGTEKLFF.

This clonotype was observed a single time. The V gene is TRBV2, the J gene TRBJ2-3; TRBD2 aligns across 8 bases. Germline V lookup: CDR1 SNHLY, CDR2 FYNNEI. CDR3 length: 17 amino acids. The V and J ends lost 3 bases and 3 bases, in that order; junction bases with no gene match: 11. The CDR3 DNA reads TGTGCCAGCAGTGAGGAAGGTAGCGGGACCCTTACAGATACGCAGTATTTT. Its protein product is CASSEEGSGTLTDTQYF.

CDR3 in amino acids: CASSSAGYGTEAFF. CDR3 sequence (DNA): TGTGCCAGCAGCTCAGCGGGGTATGGCACTGAAGCTTTCTTT. The genes are TRBV7-2 and TRBJ1-1; D not certain. The CDR3 length is 14 residues. The V end lost 4 bases, the J end lost 4 bases, and 13 bases lay between the germline ends. Germline CDR1 is SGHTA and CDR2 is FQGNSA.

This clonotype occurred many times. The chain carries TRBV6-5 and TRBJ1-6; D is unresolved. This CDR3 spans 15 amino acids. Germline V CDR1 and CDR2: MNHEY, SVGAGI. V shed 2 bases and J shed 5 bases, with 10 bases lying between them. The CDR3 loop reads CASSYGQFHNSPLHF. The CDR3 DNA follows: TGTGCCAGCAGTTACGGGCAGTTCCATAATTCACCCCTCCACTTT.

In this sample, this clonotype turned up many times. The rearrangement uses TRBV6-1 and TRBJ1-5, with D possibly TRBD1 on 5 matching bases. Germline loops: CDR1 MNHNS, CDR2 SASEGT. The CDR3 contains 14 residues. Deletions cut 5 bases from V and 4 bases from J, with 12 bases between. CDR3 sequence: CASSPSGGNQPQHF. As DNA, the CDR3 is TGTGCCAGCAGTCCCTCCGGGGGAAATCAGCCCCAGCATTTT.

The chain is built from TRBV20-1 and TRBJ2-5; 13 positions agree with TRBD2. This CDR3 comprises 18 residues. The junction had 12 bases not matched to a gene; V was cut back by 3 bases and J by 2 bases. Per the germline V gene, CDR1 is DFQATT and CDR2 is SNEGSKA (reference sequence). CDR3 in amino acids: CSASGRTSGSGGQETQYF. The CDR3 DNA sequence: TGCAGTGCTAGTGGTCGGACTAGCGGGAGTGGGGGACAAGAGACCCAGTACTTC.

The chain employs TRBV7-2 and TRBJ1-1; D possibly corresponds to TRBD1 (5 bases). Looked up from germline, CDR1 is SGHTA and CDR2 is FQGNSA. This CDR3 has 15 residues. The germline V and J ends were trimmed by 5 bases and 5 bases, with 18 bases remaining between them. CDR3 sequence: CASSPDPGLRTEAFF. CDR3 DNA sequence: TGTGCCAGCAGCCCAGACCCAGGGCTGAGGACTGAAGCTTTCTTT. The entire variable domain, with the rest obtained from reference TRBV7-2 and TRBJ1-1, is as follows: GAGVSQSPSNKVTEKGKDVELRCDPISGHTALYWYRQSLGQGLEFLIYFQGNSAPDKSGLPSDRFSAERTGGSVSTLTIQRTQQEDSAVYLCASSPDPGLRTEAFFGQGTRLTVV.

DNA of the CDR3: TGTGCCAGTAAATCCTGGGTGCCGAACACTGAAGCTTTCTTT. It translates to CASKSWVPNTEAFF. This chain joins TRBV25-1 and TRBJ1-1; D gene uncertain. Trimming removed 9 bases from V and 1 base from J, with 15 bases in between. This CDR3 has 14 amino acids. CDR1 is MGHDK and CDR2 is SYGVNS in the germline V gene.

This chain joins TRBV5-6 and TRBJ2-7; 7 bases fit TRBD2. The V gene end was trimmed by 3 bases and the J gene end by 2 bases; junction bases not matched to a gene: 8. Germline-derived CDR1 and CDR2 are SGHDT and YYEEEE. This CDR3 is 15 amino acids long. Here the CDR3 reads CASSSKRDYPYEQYF. CDR3 coding DNA: TGTGCCAGCAGCTCCAAGCGGGACTACCCCTACGAGCAGTACTTC. Variable domain in full (rest from reference TRBV5-6 and TRBJ2-7): DAGVTQSPTHLIKTRGQQVTLRCSPKSGHDTVSWYQQALGQGPQFIFQYYEEEERQRGNFPDRFSGHQFPNYSSELNVNALLLGDSALYLCASSSKRDYPYEQYFGPGTRLTVT.

This clonotype has ten or more counts. The chain carries TRBV7-8 and TRBJ1-1, with TRBD1 matching over 7 bases. From germline, CDR1 is SGHVS and CDR2 FQNEAQ. Germline trimming cut 2 bases from V and 1 base from J; bases unmatched to any gene: 4. The CDR3 totals 15 residues. CDR3 bases: TGTGCCAGCAGCTTAAGGGACAGTAAGAACACTGAAGCTTTCTTT. It is translated as CASSLRDSKNTEAFF.

This clonotype was counted between two and nine times. The chain has TRBV4-3 and TRBJ2-3, with D tentatively TRBD1 (6 bases). CDR3 length equals 14 residues. V shed 1 base and J shed 8 bases, with 13 bases lying between them. Germline V gene lookup returns CDR1 LGHNA and CDR2 YSLEER. The CDR3, as DNA: TGCGCCAGCAGCCAAGGTCTGGAACAGGGTACGCAGTATTTT. It specifies CASSQGLEQGTQYF.

As to this clonotype: A much larger clone differs from this one at a single base, so this may be a read error. The chain links TRBV2 to TRBJ1-4, with D tentatively TRBD1 (6 bases). Germline-derived CDR1 and CDR2 are SNHLY and FYNNEI. The CDR3 is made up of 14 amino acids. The CDR3 protein is CAGSSGGADEKLFF. In DNA, the CDR3 is TGTGCCGGCAGTTCCGGGGGCGCCGATGAAAAACTGTTTTTT.

This clonotype was counted only a few times. The chain carries TRBV7-2 and TRBJ2-2, with TRBD2 matching over 7 bases. This CDR3 spans 13 amino acids. The germline gives CDR1 SGHTA, CDR2 FQGNSA. The ends lost 8 bases at V and 5 bases at J; junction bases unmatched: 5. The CDR3 sequence: CASYGRLTGELFF. The DNA for the CDR3 is TGTGCCAGCTACGGGAGGCTGACCGGGGAGCTGTTTTTT.

Comment on this clonotype: One junction end does not reproduce the germline sequence, and a read error may be involved. The chain has TRBV3-1 and TRBJ2-7, with D possibly being TRBD2 (7 bases). The germline CDR1 and CDR2 sequences are LGHDT and YNNKEL (reference sequence). The CDR3 runs 15 residues. CDR3 bases: TGTGCCAGCGGCCAAGGGGGGGCTCCCTCTTACGAGCAGTACTTC. Translation: CASGQGGAPSYEQYF.

In its sample, this clonotype was seen many times. The CDR3 reads CSARQLAGERETQYF. CDR3 nucleotide sequence: TGCAGTGCTAGACAACTAGCGGGAGAGAGGGAGACCCAGTACTTC. This chain links TRBV20-1 with TRBJ2-5; 11 bases are a match to TRBD2. J was trimmed by 5 bases and V by 2 bases; bases with no gene match: 7. This CDR3 is 15 amino acids long. Germline-derived CDR1 and CDR2 are DFQATT and SNEGSKA (reference sequence).

The chain is built from TRBV19 and TRBJ1-4; a possible D gene is TRBD1 (6 bases). This CDR3 region has 14 residues. The germline gives CDR1 LNHDA, CDR2 SQIVND (reference sequence). Deletions cut 10 bases from V and 7 bases from J, with 19 bases between. The CDR3 sequence is CATNREGAGEKLFF. In DNA, the CDR3 is TGTGCCACCAACAGGGAAGGAGCAGGTGAAAAACTGTTTTTT.

The chain links TRBV6-5 to TRBJ2-3; weak D call: TRBD1 (5 bases). Trimming cost V 2 bases and J 2 bases, with 11 bases left between them. CDR1 is MNHEY and CDR2 is SVGAGI in the germline V gene. The CDR3 totals 15 residues. The CDR3 reads CASSYHDRATDTQYF. DNA of the CDR3: TGTGCCAGCAGTTACCACGACAGAGCCACAGATACGCAGTATTTT.

About this clonotype itself: This could be a read error, since a much larger clone is one nucleotide away. V gene TRBV11-2 combines with J gene TRBJ1-2; a weak D match, TRBD1 (5 bases). Per the germline V gene, CDR1 is SGHAT and CDR2 is FQNNGV. The CDR3 length is 16 residues. CDR3 sequence (DNA): TGTGCCAGCAGCAACGGGGCAGGGCAGTTCCTGGGTGGCTGCACCTTC. It yields the protein CASSNGAGQFLGGCTF.

This clonotype was counted many times. This chain uses TRBV2 with TRBJ1-5; no reliable D call. V lost 0 bases and J lost 7, with 10 bases in between. Germline CDR1 SNHLY, CDR2 FYNNEI. The CDR3 runs 14 residues. The CDR3 region is CASSEADGGQPQHF. The CDR3 DNA reads TGTGCCAGCAGTGAAGCGGACGGCGGACAGCCCCAGCATTTT. Full variable domain (missing parts from reference TRBV2 and TRBJ1-5): EPEVTQTPSHQVTQMGQEVILRCVPISNHLYFYWYRQILGQKVEFLVSFYNNEISEKSEIFDDQFSVERPDGSNFTLKIRSTKLEDSAMYFCASSEADGGQPQHFGDGTRLSIL.

The chain combines TRBV19 with TRBJ1-1; TRBD1 matches at 7 bases. The CDR3 has 14 amino acids. Per germline, CDR1 LNHDA and CDR2 SQIVND (reference sequence). Losses at the gene ends were 7 bases for V and 3 bases for J; bases not matched to a gene: 8. CDR3 DNA sequence: TGTGCCAGTATTTTACAGGGGACGCACACTGAAGCTTTCTTT. This gives the protein CASILQGTHTEAFF. The full variable domain, rest sourced from reference TRBV19 and TRBJ1-1, is DGGITQSPKYLFRKEGQNVTLSCEQNLNHDAMYWYRQDPGQGLRLIYYSQIVNDFQKGDIAEGYSVSREKKESFPLTVTSAQKNPTAFYLCASILQGTHTEAFFGQGTRLTVV.

In this sample, this clonotype turned up a few times. The chain carries TRBV24-1 and TRBJ2-4, with D unclear. This CDR3 is built from 13 residues. Trimming shortened V by 3 bases and J by 3 bases, and 5 bases separated the two germline ends. Germline values: CDR1 KGHDR, CDR2 SFDVKD. CDR3 coding DNA: TGTGCCACCAGTGATGGGATCAAAAACATTCAGTACTTC. Its protein product is CATSDGIKNIQYF.

A few counts support this clonotype. The chain carries TRBV19 and TRBJ1-5; the D gene is possibly TRBD1 (6 bases). This CDR3 contains 14 residues. Germline V gene data show CDR1 as LNHDA and CDR2 as SQIVND (reference sequence). V lost 5 bases and J 8 bases, leaving 16 bases between the germline ends. CDR3 region: CASSLTGLGEPQHF. CDR3 in DNA: TGTGCCAGTAGTCTAACAGGGTTGGGGGAGCCCCAGCATTTT. The full variable domain, its missing parts supplied by reference TRBV19 and TRBJ1-5, is DGGITQSPKYLFRKEGQNVTLSCEQNLNHDAMYWYRQDPGQGLRLIYYSQIVNDFQKGDIAEGYSVSREKKESFPLTVTSAQKNPTAFYLCASSLTGLGEPQHFGDGTRLSIL.